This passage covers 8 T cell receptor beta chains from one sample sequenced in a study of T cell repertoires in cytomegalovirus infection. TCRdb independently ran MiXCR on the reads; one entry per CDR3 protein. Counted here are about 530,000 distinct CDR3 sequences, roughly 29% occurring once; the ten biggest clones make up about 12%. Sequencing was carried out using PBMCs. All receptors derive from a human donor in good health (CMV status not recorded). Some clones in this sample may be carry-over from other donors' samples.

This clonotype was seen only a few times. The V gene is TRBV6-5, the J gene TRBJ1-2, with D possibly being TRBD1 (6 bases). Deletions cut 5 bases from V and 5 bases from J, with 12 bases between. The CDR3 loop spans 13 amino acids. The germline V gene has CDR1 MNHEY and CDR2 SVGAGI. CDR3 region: CASSQDRKYGYTF. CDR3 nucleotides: TGTGCCAGCAGTCAGGACAGAAAGTATGGCTACACCTTC.

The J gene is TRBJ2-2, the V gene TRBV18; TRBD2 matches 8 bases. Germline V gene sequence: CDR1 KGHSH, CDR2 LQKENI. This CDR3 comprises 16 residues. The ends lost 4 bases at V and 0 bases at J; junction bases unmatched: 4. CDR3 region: CASSRLARANTGELFF. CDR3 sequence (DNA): TGTGCCAGCTCACGACTAGCGAGAGCGAACACCGGGGAGCTGTTTTTT.

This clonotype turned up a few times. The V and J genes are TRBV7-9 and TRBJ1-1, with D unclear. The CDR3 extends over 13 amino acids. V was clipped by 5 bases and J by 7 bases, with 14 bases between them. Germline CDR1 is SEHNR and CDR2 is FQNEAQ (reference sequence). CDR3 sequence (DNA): TGTGCCAGCAGCCCGCGGGTTGACAATGAAGCTTTCTTT. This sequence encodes CASSPRVDNEAFF.

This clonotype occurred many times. The CDR3 reads CASSLKQGRGTEAFF. The CDR3 nucleotides read TGTGCCAGCAGTTTAAAACAGGGGAGGGGCACTGAAGCTTTCTTT. J is TRBJ1-1 and V is TRBV12-3 or TRBV12-4; TRBD1 matches 7 bases. The CDR3 is 15 residues long. V lost 2 bases and J lost 4; bases outside the gene matches: 7.

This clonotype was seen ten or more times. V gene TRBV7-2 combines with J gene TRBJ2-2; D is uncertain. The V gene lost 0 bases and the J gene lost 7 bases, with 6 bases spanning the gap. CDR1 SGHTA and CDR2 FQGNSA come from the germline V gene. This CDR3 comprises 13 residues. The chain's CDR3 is CASSLAVGGELFF. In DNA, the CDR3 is TGTGCCAGCAGCTTAGCAGTGGGCGGGGAGCTGTTTTTT.

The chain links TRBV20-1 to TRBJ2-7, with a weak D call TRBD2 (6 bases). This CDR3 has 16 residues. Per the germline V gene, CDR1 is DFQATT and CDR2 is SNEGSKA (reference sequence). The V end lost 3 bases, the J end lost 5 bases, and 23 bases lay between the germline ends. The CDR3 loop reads CSARISGIAVRNEQYF. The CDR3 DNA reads TGCAGTGCTAGGATTTCGGGAATAGCGGTACGTAACGAGCAGTACTTC.

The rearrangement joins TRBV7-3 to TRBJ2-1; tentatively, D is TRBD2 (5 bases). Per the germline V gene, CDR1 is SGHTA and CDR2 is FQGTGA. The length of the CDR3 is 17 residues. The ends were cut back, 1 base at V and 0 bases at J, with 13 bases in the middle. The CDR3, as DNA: TGTGCCAGCAGCTTAAAAGGACGTGGGAGCTCCTACAATGAGCAGTTCTTC. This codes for CASSLKGRGSSYNEQFF.

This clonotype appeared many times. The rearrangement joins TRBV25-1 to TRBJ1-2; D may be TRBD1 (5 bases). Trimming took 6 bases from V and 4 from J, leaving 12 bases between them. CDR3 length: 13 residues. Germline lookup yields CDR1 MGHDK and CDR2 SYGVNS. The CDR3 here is CASRGGASYGYTF. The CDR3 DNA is TGTGCCAGCAGGGGCGGGGCGAGCTATGGCTACACCTTC.